Presented here are 28 T cell receptor beta chains from one specimen sequenced in a study of shared clonotypes between healthy human individuals (dated by TCRdb to 2019 to 2021). The library was prepared using the immunoSEQ multiplex PCR assay. TCRdb stores this immuneACCESS table with in-frame sequences only. Part of the clones is absent; in the studies checked, under half of the shortfall reflects unresolved V genes, and no reason is known for the rest. Present in this sample are more than 900,000 clones, approximately 78% of which were seen just once. The top ten clonotypes cover more than 0.55% of the sample. Sequencing input: memory CD4+ T cells from PBMCs. Sample cell subset or site, as interpreted from the label and publication: CD45RA-negative fraction. The receptors stem from a man aged 18 to 30 in good health. Some clones in this sample may be carry-over from other donors' samples.

The rearrangement joins TRBV18 to TRBJ2-3; D gene unclear. This CDR3 has 11 residues. V was trimmed by 8 bases and J by 4 bases, leaving 7 bases between them. Germline V gene sequence: CDR1 KGHSH, CDR2 LQKENI. Here the CDR3 DNA reads TGTGCCAGCCGATACGCAGATACGCAGTATTTT. It translates to CASRYADTQYF.

This sequence joins TRBV5-1 and TRBJ1-2; D uncertain. CDR3 length: 15 amino acids. V was trimmed by 1 base and J by 7 bases, leaving 17 bases between them. Germline V gene lookup returns CDR1 SGHRS and CDR2 YFSETQ. The CDR3 here is CASSLSRRGSGGYTF. In DNA form, the CDR3 reads TGCGCCAGCAGCTTGTCAAGGCGAGGTTCCGGTGGCTACACCTTC.

V and J are TRBV18 and TRBJ1-2; D uncertain. The CDR3 loop spans 14 amino acids. Germline V gene lookup returns CDR1 KGHSH and CDR2 LQKENI. V was clipped by 5 bases and J by 6 bases, with 16 bases between them. The CDR3 loop reads CASSIQTQIDGYTF. The CDR3 bases are TGTGCCAGCTCAATTCAGACTCAGATAGATGGCTACACCTTC.

This clone was found once. This chain joins TRBV28 and TRBJ1-1; D not certain. The germline V gene has CDR1 MDHEN and CDR2 SYDVKM. The ends were cut back, 4 bases at V and 1 base at J, with 4 bases in the middle. The CDR3 loop spans 12 amino acids. CDR3 residues: CASSSQNTEAFF. CDR3 DNA sequence: TGTGCCAGCAGTTCACAGAACACTGAAGCTTTCTTT.

The chain is built from TRBV6-6 and TRBJ1-1; the D is unclear. V was pared by 2 bases and J by 7 bases, with 5 bases between. Germline values: CDR1 MNHNY, CDR2 SVGAGI (reference sequence). CDR3 size: 11 residues. DNA for the CDR3: TGTGCCAGCAGTTACAGGGATGAAGCTTTCTTT. Translation gives CASSYRDEAFF.

The J gene is TRBJ2-1, the V gene TRBV4-3; D might be TRBD1 (7 bases). The length of the CDR3 is 15 residues. V was clipped by 2 bases and J by 6 bases, with 14 bases between them. Germline lookup yields CDR1 LGHNA and CDR2 YSLEER. The chain's CDR3 is CASSQTGGGSNEQFF. The CDR3 DNA follows: TGCGCCAGCAGCCAAACTGGAGGGGGCAGCAATGAGCAGTTCTTC.

The gene calls are TRBV11-2 and TRBJ1-2, with D hard to call. Germline CDR1 is SGHAT and CDR2 is FQNNGV. Deletions cut 0 bases from V and 4 bases from J, with 12 bases between. This CDR3 region has 15 residues. CDR3 DNA: TGTGCCAGCAGCTTAGACCCTAGGGTCGGCTATGGCTACACCTTC. Protein product: CASSLDPRVGYGYTF.

The rearrangement links TRBV7-7 to TRBJ2-2; D call uncertain. Germline lookup yields CDR1 SSHAT and CDR2 FNYEAQ (reference sequence). V lost 7 bases and J 6 bases, leaving 18 bases between the germline ends. CDR3 length equals 15 residues. The DNA for the CDR3 is TGTGCCAGCACCCCCATCTACGGCGTTGCCGGGGAGCTGTTTTTT. Protein product: CASTPIYGVAGELFF.

As DNA, the CDR3 is TGTGCCAGCAGCCAAGACATGAACAGCGAGAGGGATACGCAGTATTTT. Translating gives CASSQDMNSERDTQYF. The chain links TRBV4-2 to TRBJ2-3, with no clear D. V was cut by 0 bases and J by 6 bases, with 16 bases left in between. Germline lookup yields CDR1 LGHNA and CDR2 YNFKEQ. The CDR3 contains 16 residues.

The chain has TRBV27 and TRBJ1-2; D is unresolved. Germline CDR1 is MNHEY and CDR2 is SMNVEV (reference sequence). V lost 6 bases, J lost 5 bases, and 19 bases lay in between. The CDR3 totals 15 residues. The CDR3 here is CASRQEAKPRYGYTF. The CDR3 DNA follows: TGTGCCAGCAGGCAGGAGGCAAAGCCGCGGTATGGCTACACCTTC.

This chain uses TRBV7-9 with TRBJ2-5; TRBD1 might be the D (5 bases). Germline V gene sequence: CDR1 SEHNR, CDR2 FQNEAQ (reference sequence). The CDR3 loop spans 16 amino acids. Trimming pared 5 bases from V and 2 bases from J, leaving 18 bases between. CDR3 residues: CASSPYLGPKQETQYF. DNA for the CDR3: TGTGCCAGCAGCCCCTATCTGGGGCCGAAACAAGAGACCCAGTACTTC.

Note on this clone: This likely came from a read error, as a far larger clone is one base away. The chain combines TRBV30 with TRBJ2-5, with a weak D call TRBD2 (6 bases). Germline V gene sequence: CDR1 GTSNPN, CDR2 SVGIG (reference sequence). V dropped 0 bases and J dropped 5 bases, with 16 bases sitting between them. The CDR3 runs 15 residues. For the CDR3, the DNA is TGTGCCTGGAGTGTAAGTGGGACTGGCGGGGAGACCCAGTACTTC. It codes for CAWSVSGTGGETQYF. Supplemented by reference TRBV30 and TRBJ2-5, the full variable domain reads SQTIHQWPATLVQPVGSPLSLECTVEGTSNPNLYWYRQAAGRGLQLLFYSVGIGQISSEVPQNLSASRPQDRQFILSSKKLLLSDSGFYLCAWSVSGTGGETQYFGPGTRLLVL.

The chain joins TRBV9 to TRBJ1-1; D is ambiguous. CDR1 is SGDLS, CDR2 YYNGEE, per germline. CDR3 length equals 13 residues. V shed 0 bases and J shed 1 base, with 4 bases lying between them. CDR3 protein: CASSVASNTEAFF. The CDR3 nucleotides are TGTGCCAGCAGCGTAGCATCGAACACTGAAGCTTTCTTT.

V gene TRBV4-3 combines with J gene TRBJ2-7; TRBD2 matches 8 bases. Germline V gives CDR1 LGHNA, CDR2 YSLEER. CDR3 length: 15 residues. V shed 0 bases, J shed 9 bases, and the junction held 10 bases outside the gene matches. CDR3 bases: TGCGCCAGCAGCCAAGAATTTGCGGGGGGCGTCGGGCAGTACTTC. Its translation: CASSQEFAGGVGQYF.

The chain carries TRBV11-3 and TRBJ2-2; tentative D call: TRBD2 (5 bases). V lost 1 base and J 3 bases, leaving 9 bases between the germline ends. The CDR3 spans 15 residues. Germline V gene sequence: CDR1 SGHNT, CDR2 YENEEA. CDR3 loop: CASSLGVRDTGELFF. As DNA, the CDR3 is TGTGCCAGCAGCTTAGGAGTGAGGGACACCGGGGAGCTGTTTTTT.

In its sample, this clone was seen a few times. The rearrangement links TRBV9 to TRBJ2-1; perhaps D is TRBD1 or TRBD2 (6 bases each). CDR3 length: 15 residues. CDR1 is SGDLS and CDR2 is YYNGEE in the germline V gene. The ends were cut back, 4 bases at V and 9 bases at J, with 20 bases in the middle. CDR3 loop: CASSPRASEGGEQFF. The CDR3 DNA reads TGTGCCAGCAGCCCCAGGGCCTCCGAGGGGGGTGAGCAGTTCTTC.

J is TRBJ2-2 and V is TRBV7-9, with D perhaps matching TRBD2 (5 bases). Looked up from germline, CDR1 is SEHNR and CDR2 is FQNEAQ (reference sequence). Trimming took off 0 bases at V and 4 bases at J, with 9 bases between the two ends. The CDR3 is 15 amino acids. CDR3 region: CASSLAGAGTGELFF. CDR3 DNA: TGTGCCAGCAGCTTAGCGGGAGCAGGCACCGGGGAGCTGTTTTTT.

V usage is TRBV4-2 and J usage is TRBJ2-5, with 13 nucleotides matching TRBD2. Germline V gene sequence: CDR1 LGHNA, CDR2 YNFKEQ. The ends lost 3 bases at V and 5 bases at J; junction bases unmatched: 9. CDR3 length equals 17 residues. CDR3 nucleotide sequence: TGTGCCAGCAGCCAGGGGACTAGCGGGGCTCTGGGGGAGACCCAGTACTTC. Residues: CASSQGTSGALGETQYF.

The CDR3 sequence: CASSLLGQGPDTQYF. In nucleotides, the CDR3 is TGTGCCAGCAGTTTGTTGGGACAGGGACCAGATACGCAGTATTTT. V gene TRBV27 combines with J gene TRBJ2-3, with 9 bases matching TRBD1. Trimming took 3 bases from V and 4 from J; bases not matched to a gene: 5. The CDR3 has 15 amino acids. Germline V gene sequence: CDR1 MNHEY, CDR2 SMNVEV (reference sequence).

J is TRBJ1-3 and V is TRBV15; D remains ambiguous. Germline loops: CDR1 LNHNV, CDR2 YYDKDF (reference sequence). V lost 0 bases, J lost 3 bases, and 12 bases lay in between. The CDR3 spans 16 residues. The CDR3 DNA sequence: TGTGCCACCAGCAGAGACCGTCCGGGGAATGGAAACACCATATATTTT. It yields the protein CATSRDRPGNGNTIYF.

Points on this clone: It may be a read error: a sequence one base away is much more abundant. This sequence joins TRBV2 and TRBJ1-4; 9 positions agree with TRBD1. J lost 4 bases, V lost 4 bases, and 1 base had no gene match. This CDR3 has 14 amino acids. Looked up from germline, CDR1 is SNHLY and CDR2 is FYNNEI. The CDR3 sequence is CASSGTGDNEKLFF. The CDR3 coding sequence is TGTGCCAGCAGTGGGACAGGGGATAATGAAAAACTGTTTTTT.

The V and J genes are TRBV27 and TRBJ1-1; the D gene is possibly TRBD1 (6 bases). V was clipped by 1 base and J by 4 bases, with 16 bases between them. Germline CDR1 and CDR2: MNHEY and SMNVEV (reference sequence). This CDR3 has 16 amino acids. The chain's CDR3 is CASSLLWGAQGTEAFF. The CDR3 DNA reads as TGTGCCAGCAGTTTATTGTGGGGGGCGCAGGGCACTGAAGCTTTCTTT.

This chain uses TRBV9 with TRBJ1-2, with 7 bases matching TRBD1. J lost 5 bases, V lost 4 bases, and 5 bases had no gene match. CDR1 is SGDLS and CDR2 is YYNGEE in the germline V gene. The CDR3 loop spans 13 amino acids. The CDR3 nucleotides read TGTGCCAGCAGCCGGGACAGCCTATATGGCTACACCTTC. Residues: CASSRDSLYGYTF.

This clone appeared many times. This chain joins TRBV27 and TRBJ2-2; 7 bases map to TRBD1. The CDR3 sequence is 16 residues long. Germline V CDR1 and CDR2: MNHEY, SMNVEV (reference sequence). The junction had 9 bases not matched to a gene; V was cut back by 3 bases and J by 5 bases. CDR3 region: CASSFRVGGLTGELFF. CDR3 DNA sequence: TGTGCCAGCAGTTTTCGGGTAGGGGGCTTGACCGGGGAGCTGTTTTTT.

The chain employs TRBV13 and TRBJ1-2; the match to TRBD1 covers 9 bases. The V and J ends lost 5 bases and 3 bases, in that order; junction bases with no gene match: 4. The CDR3 sequence is 14 residues long. CDR1 and CDR2 (germline): PRHDT, FYEKMQ (reference sequence). CDR3 sequence reads: CASSPGQGYYGYTF. The CDR3 DNA reads TGTGCCAGCAGCCCTGGACAGGGGTACTATGGCTACACCTTC.

In the case of this clone: Other DNA sequences in this sample translate to the same CDR3. The chain uses TRBV7-2 and TRBJ1-2, with 7 bases aligning to TRBD1. The J segment lost 3 bases and the V segment lost 6 bases, leaving 4 bases of the junction unmatched. Germline-derived CDR1 and CDR2 are SGHTA and FQGNSA. CDR3 length: 13 amino acids. CDR3 in DNA: TGTGCCAGCAGTCCCGGACAGGACTATGGCTACACCTTC. This codes for CASSPGQDYGYTF.

As to this clone: This same CDR3 is encoded by further DNA sequences in the sample. The gene calls are TRBV15 and TRBJ2-1, with D tentatively TRBD2 (6 bases). V was clipped by 0 bases and J by 2 bases, with 8 bases between them. CDR3 size: 15 residues. Per the germline V gene, CDR1 is LNHNV and CDR2 is YYDKDF (reference sequence). CDR3 in DNA: TGTGCCACCAGCAGAGATCGCGGGGCCTACAATGAGCAGTTCTTC. Its translation: CATSRDRGAYNEQFF.

The chain combines TRBV7-2 with TRBJ2-3; 7 positions match TRBD1. In germline, CDR1 is SGHTA, CDR2 FQGNSA. J gave up 4 bases and V 8 bases, and 9 bases lay outside the gene matches. This CDR3 is 14 amino acids long. The CDR3 DNA is TGTGCCAGCGCATTAAGACAGGGATCAGATACGCAGTATTTT. Translated, it gives CASALRQGSDTQYF.